This T cell receptor (beta chain) derives from a study of T cell responses to AZD1222 COVID-19 vaccine. As for the study in general: Second-dose groups at about 4 or about 12 weeks were pooled. General study findings and limits: At study baseline, merely roughly 6 AZD1222 recipients were seropositive.

Germline CDR1 and CDR2: SQVTM and ANQGSEA. The V end lost 5 bases, the J end lost 5 bases, and 12 bases lay between the germline ends. The CDR3 covers 12 residues. This clone was seen more than once but under ten times. The antigen is undetermined. The method was immunoSEQ multiplex PCR; TCRdb's version includes in-frame clones alone and lacks a portion of them. The profile covers some 90,000 clones, with 70% to 90% appearing a single time and more than 10% taken by the ten largest. This sequence was found in an adult in good health. The V and J genes are TRBV29-1 and TRBJ1-2; D gene ambiguous. The sequences come from peripheral blood, collected on day 0 of AZD1222 vaccination. This CDR3 is CSVPALWYGYTF. Written as DNA, the CDR3 is TGCAGCGTTCCCGCCCTTTGGTATGGCTACACCTTC.